The source of this TCR beta chain is a study of identical twins. With template switching, a universal primer site was added, and the cDNA carried unique molecular identifiers. TCRdb re-called the 5' RACE reads with MiXCR, one entry per CDR3 protein. Here the sample spans 420,000 or so distinct CDR3 sequences, about a fifth being singletons. There are many counts of this clonotype. The antigen remains unidentified. Regarding the study as a whole: Excess low generation probability was seen in twin-shared out-of-frame alpha sequences. Cord blood beta clonotypes present at high abundance carried fewer insertions; no such pattern appeared in memory repertoires.

Looked up from germline, CDR1 is SGHRS and CDR2 is YFSETQ. Between the trimmed V and J ends, which lost 3 bases and 4 bases, there was a span of 11 bases. The CDR3 loop spans 14 amino acids. This sequence joins TRBV5-1 and TRBJ2-1; a weak D match, TRBD2 (6 bases). The TCR comes from a man aged 45 to 65 in good health. Sequencing used naive T cells sorted from blood. CDR3 coding DNA: TGCGCCAGCAGCTCAGCGGGTCCGTACAATGAGCAGTTCTTC. It specifies CASSSAGPYNEQFF.